A single sample gave rise to the 24 T cell receptor beta chains below, sequenced in a study of T-cell reconstitution after alpha-beta-depleted transplantation in children. The study, taken as a whole, reports: One year after transplant, T-cell counts and diversity came mostly from newly produced T cells.

Molecular barcoding with unique molecular identifiers was used for the TCRbeta library. TCRdb re-derived calls from the PCR reads in MiXCR, one entry per CDR3 protein. The table records around 300,000 distinct CDR3 sequences, roughly 7.8% of them present only once. Their recognized antigens are unknown. Here the sequenced sample was peripheral blood, taken 360 days after TCRalphabeta/CD19-depleted stem cell transplant. The receptor set was obtained from a female patient under 10 years old who had a stem cell transplant for Fanconi anemia, so the T cells may come from the graft donor.

V and J are TRBV19 and TRBJ1-2; 7 bases fit TRBD1. Trimming took 11 bases from V and 7 from J; bases not matched to a gene: 7. Germline CDR1 LNHDA, CDR2 SQIVND (reference sequence). CDR3 size: 11 residues. CDR3 DNA sequence: TGTGCCGGGCGGACAGGTCGTGGCTACACCTTC. Protein sequence: CAGRTGRGYTF.

V is TRBV6-6 and J is TRBJ1-5; no reliable D call. Germline V lookup: CDR1 MNHNY, CDR2 SVGAGI (reference sequence). Trimming shortened V by 2 bases and J by 8 bases, and 10 bases separated the two germline ends. The CDR3 runs to 13 residues. CDR3 bases: TGTGCCAGCAGTTACCCCCGGGTGGAGCCCCAGCATTTT. This gives the protein CASSYPRVEPQHF.

V usage is TRBV27 and J usage is TRBJ2-7; D is uncertain. The CDR3 has 14 residues. Germline CDR1 reads MNHEY; CDR2 reads SMNVEV (reference sequence). Trimming left V 8 bases short and J 0 bases short, with 14 bases between. As DNA, the CDR3 is TGTGCCAGCGCCGCGGCCGATAACTCCTACGAGCAGTACGTC. Translating it yields CASAAADNSYEQYV.

This clonotype was observed a few times. The chain employs TRBV20-1 and TRBJ1-1; unclear D gene. The germline V and J ends were trimmed by 3 bases and 6 bases, with 8 bases remaining between them. The CDR3 sequence is 11 residues long. Germline V gives CDR1 DFQATT, CDR2 SNEGSKA (reference sequence). The CDR3 is CSASRTSEAFF. The CDR3, as DNA: TGCAGTGCTAGCAGGACGTCTGAAGCTTTCTTT.

The chain couples TRBV7-8 to TRBJ2-3, with 9 bases aligning to TRBD2. Trimming at V came to 9 bases and at J to 0 bases, leaving 10 bases not matched to a gene. The germline gives CDR1 SGHVS, CDR2 FQNEAQ. This CDR3 has 16 amino acids. This CDR3 is CARERASGNSTDTQYF. The CDR3 coding sequence is TGTGCCAGAGAGCGCGCTAGCGGGAATAGCACAGATACGCAGTATTTT.

This clonotype was observed many times. The genes are TRBV7-6 and TRBJ2-2, with unresolved D. Per the germline V gene, CDR1 is SGHVS and CDR2 is FNYEAQ. V gave up 4 bases and J gave up 5 bases, with 5 bases separating them. This CDR3 is 12 amino acids long. DNA for the CDR3: TGTGCCAGCAGCTCACATACCGGGGAGCTGTTTTTT. It specifies CASSSHTGELFF.

This clonotype turned up a few times. J is TRBJ1-2 and V is TRBV20-1, with D unresolved. V dropped 3 bases and J dropped 6 bases, with 5 bases sitting between them. Germline V CDR1 and CDR2: DFQATT, SNEGSKA (reference sequence). CDR3 length: 10 amino acids. The CDR3 reads CSASLHGYTF. Written as DNA, the CDR3 is TGCAGTGCTAGCCTCCATGGCTACACCTTC.

V is TRBV7-8 and J is TRBJ1-6; D gene uncertain. The V end lost 5 bases, the J end lost 5 bases, and 10 bases lay between the germline ends. CDR3 length: 14 residues. Germline V gene lookup returns CDR1 SGHVS and CDR2 FQNEAQ. The CDR3 reads CASSHDGDNSPLHF. CDR3 sequence (DNA): TGTGCCAGCAGCCATGACGGGGATAATTCACCCCTCCACTTT. The variable domain in full, with the rest retrieved from reference TRBV7-8 and TRBJ1-6, is GAGVSQSPRYKVAKRGQDVALRCDPISGHVSLFWYQQALGQGPEFLTYFQNEAQLDKSGLPSDRFFAERPEGSVSTLKIQRTQQEDSAVYLCASSHDGDNSPLHFGNGTRLTVT.

This clonotype was seen more than once but under ten times. The gene calls are TRBV7-3 and TRBJ2-6, with TRBD1 identical over 8 bases. J lost 2 bases, V lost 4 bases, and 7 bases had no gene match. Germline values: CDR1 SGHTA, CDR2 FQGTGA. This CDR3 region has 17 residues. CDR3 coding DNA: TGTGCCAGCAGCTCCGGACAGGGAATGGCTGGGGCCAACGTCCTGACTTTC. It encodes CASSSGQGMAGANVLTF.

This clonotype was recorded many times. The junction and the germline gene differ at one end; a read error may be behind it. The genes are TRBV5-1 and TRBJ2-1; D not certain. Germline V gives CDR1 SGHRS, CDR2 YFSETQ. The length of the CDR3 is 13 residues. Here the CDR3 reads CASSVNSGTFEVF. The CDR3 DNA sequence: TGCGCCAGCAGCGTTAATTCAGGAACCTTTGAGGTCTTC.

The rearrangement links TRBV2 to TRBJ2-7, with D maybe TRBD2 (6 bases). CDR1 is SNHLY, CDR2 FYNNEI, per germline. This CDR3 is built from 16 residues. With 0 bases removed from V and 3 bases from J, the gap between germline ends came to 15 bases. DNA of the CDR3: TGTGCCAGCAGTGAAGCTCAGGCAGGACTACACTACGAGCAGTACTTC. It translates to CASSEAQAGLHYEQYF.

The table lists this clonotype with many counts. The chain has TRBV20-1 and TRBJ2-3; D is possibly TRBD1 or TRBD2 (5 bases each). The CDR3 has 15 residues. Germline loops: CDR1 DFQATT, CDR2 SNEGSKA (reference sequence). V lost 2 bases and J 2 bases, leaving 14 bases between the germline ends. The CDR3 sequence: CSARLPGANTDTQYF. The CDR3 DNA follows: TGCAGTGCTAGATTACCCGGGGCTAACACAGATACGCAGTATTTT.

About this clonotype: This may be a read error, as it is one base from a much larger clone. This sequence joins TRBV5-5 and TRBJ1-1; weak D call: TRBD1 (5 bases). Germline CDR1 and CDR2: SGHKS and YYEKEE (reference sequence). The CDR3 extends over 15 amino acids. V dropped 6 bases and J dropped 1 base, with 16 bases sitting between them. CDR3 residues: CASILIGTENTEAFF. The CDR3 DNA reads as TGTGCCAGCATCCTTATCGGGACCGAGAACACTGAAGCTTTCTTT.

J is TRBJ2-5 and V is TRBV5-6; D is perhaps TRBD1 (5 bases). Germline CDR1 reads SGHDT; CDR2 reads YYEEEE. V lost 2 bases and J lost 2, with 7 bases in between. The CDR3 runs to 13 residues. CDR3 residues: CASSLQAQETQYF. Here the CDR3 DNA reads TGTGCCAGCAGCTTACAGGCGCAAGAGACCCAGTACTTC.

This clonotype occurred many times. The chain recombines TRBV6-1 with TRBJ2-3; 10 nucleotides match TRBD2. CDR3 length equals 18 residues. V was pared by 6 bases and J by 2 bases, with 14 bases of the junction left unmatched. The germline V gene has CDR1 MNHNS and CDR2 SASEGT. The CDR3 protein is CASREPTSGVSYTDTQYF. CDR3 coding DNA: TGTGCCAGCAGGGAGCCCACTAGCGGGGTTTCCTACACAGATACGCAGTATTTT.

V gene TRBV7-9 combines with J gene TRBJ1-4; TRBD1 matches at 8 bases. Germline V gene lookup returns CDR1 SEHNR and CDR2 FQNEAQ (reference sequence). The trim removed 4 bases at V and 6 bases at J, leaving 7 bases unmatched. The CDR3 length is 15 residues. CDR3 in amino acids: CASSWGDRPYEKLFF. The DNA of the CDR3 is TGTGCCAGCAGCTGGGGGGACAGGCCGTATGAAAAACTGTTTTTT. The entire variable domain, with the rest obtained from reference TRBV7-9 and TRBJ1-4, is as follows: DTGVSQNPRHKITKRGQNVTFRCDPISEHNRLYWYRQTLGQGPEFLTYFQNEAQLEKSRLLSDRFSAERPKGSFSTLEIQRTEQGDSAMYLCASSWGDRPYEKLFFGSGTQLSVL.

The rearrangement uses TRBV27 and TRBJ1-6; no reliable D call. The CDR3 has 14 residues. Germline CDR1 reads MNHEY; CDR2 reads SMNVEV (reference sequence). Trimming took 8 bases from V and 7 from J, leaving 15 bases between them. CDR3 amino acids: CASQRERWNSPLHF. CDR3 coding DNA: TGTGCCAGCCAAAGGGAGAGGTGGAATTCACCCCTCCACTTT.

This clonotype showed up many times. The chain links TRBV11-2 to TRBJ2-5, with TRBD1 identical over 9 bases. With 4 bases clipped from V and 1 base from J, the junction kept 4 bases outside the gene matches. The CDR3 has 15 residues. Germline assignment: CDR1 SGHAT and CDR2 FQNNGV. As DNA, the CDR3 is TGTGCCAGCAGCTCAAGGACAGGGGCCCAAGAGACCCAGTACTTC. Protein product: CASSSRTGAQETQYF.

This clonotype was seen ten or more times. The chain combines TRBV12-3 or TRBV12-4 with TRBJ1-2, with a possible D match to TRBD1 (5 bases). V was pared by 5 bases and J by 6 bases, with 16 bases between. The CDR3 is 14 residues long. This CDR3 reads CASSEIRDLHGYTF. The CDR3 DNA sequence: TGTGCCAGCAGTGAAATACGGGACCTTCATGGCTACACCTTC.

V usage is TRBV10-3 and J usage is TRBJ2-1, with 9 bases matching TRBD1. Germline V gene data show CDR1 as ENHRY and CDR2 as SYGVKD. V shed 6 bases, J shed 0 bases, and the junction held 3 bases outside the gene matches. This CDR3 contains 15 residues. The CDR3: CAIRKQGASYNEQFF. The DNA for the CDR3 is TGTGCCATCAGGAAACAGGGGGCCTCCTACAATGAGCAGTTCTTC.

This clonotype was counted at least ten times. The chain couples TRBV9 to TRBJ1-6; no definite D call. Germline assignment: CDR1 SGDLS and CDR2 YYNGEE. Trimming removed 3 bases from V and 11 bases from J, with 12 bases in between. CDR3 length: 13 residues. CDR3 in amino acids: CASSEVGRTPLHF. For the CDR3, the DNA is TGTGCCAGCAGCGAGGTTGGAAGAACACCCCTCCACTTT.

This clonotype was seen ten or more times. The CDR3: CASSQETGLGYTF. The CDR3 DNA follows: TGCGCCAGCAGCCAAGAGACAGGGCTTGGCTACACCTTC. The J gene is TRBJ1-2, the V gene TRBV4-3; the match to TRBD1 covers 7 bases. Trimming removed 0 bases from V and 7 bases from J; junction bases left unmatched: 2. CDR1 and CDR2 (germline): LGHNA, YSLEER. The CDR3 consists of 13 residues.

The chain uses TRBV11-1 and TRBJ2-2; 9 nucleotides align to TRBD1. Germline V CDR1 and CDR2: SGHAT, FQDESV (reference sequence). The CDR3 loop spans 19 amino acids. Unmatched junction bases numbered 15, after V lost 4 bases and J lost 3 bases. The CDR3 protein is CASSSRMPGQGSYTGELFF. The CDR3, as DNA: TGTGCCAGCAGCTCACGGATGCCGGGACAGGGATCCTACACCGGGGAGCTGTTTTTT.

The rearrangement joins TRBV12-3 or TRBV12-4 to TRBJ1-2; D possibly corresponds to TRBD1 (6 bases). The CDR3 extends over 14 amino acids. Trimming took off 6 bases at V and 9 bases at J, with 20 bases between the two ends. In nucleotides, the CDR3 is TGTGCCAGCAGGCAGACTACAGGGAAAGGAAGCTACACCTTC. Residues: CASRQTTGKGSYTF.